A selection of T cell receptor beta chains follows, all from one sample in a study of T cell repertoires in ileal Crohn's disease. Using immunoSEQ multiplex PCR, the repertoire was profiled, and TCRdb retains in-frame clones only, with some absent. The table lists over 250 clones, 90% to 95% of them singletons. The sequencing sample was made of ileal tissue. These receptors originate from an adult with Crohn's disease. CDR3s include the opening cysteine and the closing phenylalanine or tryptophan. D genes are given only for firm matches. The size field is filled for only some rows; it gives once, few, many or a size class.

v_gene	d_gene	len	j_gene	abundance	CDR3aa	CDR3nt
TRBV28	TRBD2	15	TRBJ2-2	.	CASSSGTSETGELFF	TGTGCCAGCAGTTCCGGGACTAGCGAGACCGGGGAGCTGTTTTTT
TRBV28	.	16	TRBJ2-3	once	CASSEATPTSTDTQYF	TGTGCCAGCAGTGAGGCGACCCCCACTAGCACAGATACGCAGTATTTT
TRBV28	TRBD1	15	TRBJ1-2	.	CASSFPGQGNYGYTF	TGTGCCAGCAGTTTCCCCGGACAGGGCAACTATGGCTACACCTTC
TRBV25-1	.	14	TRBJ2-1	once	CASSEQGLDNEQFF	TGTGCCAGCAGTGAACAGGGGTTGGACAATGAGCAGTTCTTC
TRBV10-2	TRBD2	14	TRBJ2-5	.	CASTGSGGQETQYF	TGCGCCAGCACGGGTAGCGGGGGGCAAGAGACCCAGTACTTC
TRBV9	TRBD2	18	TRBJ2-3	.	CASSPQSARGGRTDTQYF	TGTGCCAGCAGCCCCCAAAGCGCTCGGGGGGGCCGCACAGATACGCAGTATTTT
TRBV7-2	.	12	TRBJ1-2	.	CASSLGDFRNTF	TGTGCCAGCAGCTTAGGGGACTTTAGGAACACCTTC
TRBV19	TRBD1	15	TRBJ1-3	.	CASSVGTDSGNTIYF	TGTGCCAGTAGTGTCGGGACAGACTCTGGAAACACCATATATTTT
TRBV7-9	TRBD1	13	TRBJ1-1	few	CASSPTGRTEAFF	TGTGCCAGCAGTCCGACAGGGAGGACTGAAGCTTTCTTT
TRBV5-1	TRBD1	13	TRBJ2-1	.	CASSWGQLNEQFF	TGCGCCAGCAGCTGGGGACAGCTGAATGAGCAGTTCTTC
TRBV5-1	TRBD2	17	TRBJ2-3	.	CASSLASAGGAPDTQYF	TGCGCCAGCAGCTTGGCTTCAGCGGGGGGGGCGCCGGATACGCAGTATTTT
TRBV12-5	.	16	TRBJ1-2	.	CASGLARKRGTYGYTF	TGTGCTAGTGGTTTGGCACGAAAGAGGGGGACCTATGGCTACACCTTC
TRBV23-1	.	17	TRBJ1-6	.	CASSQSRRRSYNSPLHF	TGCGCCAGCAGTCAATCGCGCAGGCGCTCCTATAATTCACCCCTCCACTTT
TRBV4-2	TRBD2	17	TRBJ2-2	.	CASSQDLGGENTGELFF	TGTGCCAGCAGCCAAGATCTGGGAGGGGAGAACACCGGGGAGCTGTTTTTT
TRBV4-3	.	13	TRBJ1-1	.	CASSQSSNTEAFF	TGCGCCAGCAGCCAATCGTCGAACACTGAAGCTTTCTTT
TRBV5-1	.	15	TRBJ2-2	.	CASSPRGSFTGELFF	TGCGCCAGCAGCCCAAGGGGCAGCTTTACCGGGGAGCTGTTTTTT
TRBV11-2	TRBD1	12	TRBJ2-3	.	CASSFGQGTQYF	TGTGCCAGCAGCTTCGGACAGGGTACGCAGTATTTT
TRBV6-1	.	11	TRBJ1-1	.	CASKDVRRAFF	TGTGCCAGCAAGGATGTGCGGAGGGCTTTCTTT
TRBV6-6	TRBD2	15	TRBJ2-5	once	CASSRTSGGLFTQYF	TGTGCCAGCAGTCGGACTAGCGGGGGGCTTTTTACCCAGTACTTC
TRBV11-2	TRBD2	17	TRBJ2-7	few	CASSGPAGGPTNYEQYF	TGTGCCAGCAGCGGTCCAGCGGGGGGCCCTACCAACTACGAGCAGTACTTC
TRBV18	.	15	TRBJ2-7	.	CASSPLAVTANEQYF	TGTGCCAGCTCACCTCTCGCGGTCACCGCTAACGAGCAGTACTTC
TRBV7-8	TRBD1	16	TRBJ2-7	.	CASSLKGQGVSYEQYF	TGTGCCAGCAGCTTAAAAGGACAGGGGGTGTCCTACGAGCAGTACTTC